Listed here are 26 T cell receptor beta chains from one sample, sequenced in a study of blood T cell repertoires in COVID-19. Produced via immunoSEQ multiplex PCR; TCRdb's table is partial and in-frame only. Of about 220,000 clones listed, 88% are singletons. Source material: PBMCs or T cells enriched from blood (not recorded which). Every receptor here comes from a woman between 45 and 65 years old with acute COVID-19.

The count of this clone is one. This rearrangement joins TRBV5-5 to TRBJ1-1; D not certain. Per germline, CDR1 SGHKS and CDR2 YYEKEE (reference sequence). The CDR3 extends over 14 amino acids. V was cut by 2 bases and J by 1 base, with 9 bases left in between. CDR3 amino acids: CASSFQAGNTEAFF. The CDR3 DNA sequence: TGTGCCAGCAGCTTCCAGGCAGGGAACACTGAAGCTTTCTTT.

This clone came up once. The V gene is TRBV3-1 (or the pseudogene TRBV3-2), the J gene TRBJ2-2, with D possibly TRBD2 on 6 matching bases. Trimming took 5 bases from V and 4 from J, leaving 14 bases between them. CDR1 LGHDT and CDR2 YNNKEL come from the germline V gene (reference sequence). The CDR3 length is 15 residues. CDR3 region: CASSKSSGVTGELFF. The DNA of the CDR3 is TGTGCCAGCAGCAAAAGTAGCGGAGTCACCGGGGAGCTGTTTTTT.

This sequence joins TRBV18 and TRBJ2-1; the D gene is possibly TRBD2 (6 bases). V lost 3 bases, J lost 0 bases, and 9 bases lay in between. Germline loops: CDR1 KGHSH, CDR2 LQKENI. The CDR3 loop spans 15 amino acids. The CDR3 DNA reads as TGTGCCAGCTCACCGGGGAGGCCCTCCTACAATGAGCAGTTCTTC. Translation: CASSPGRPSYNEQFF.

This clone was observed a few times. The V and J genes are TRBV5-1 and TRBJ2-2; possibly TRBD1 for D (6 bases). The V gene lost 1 base and the J gene lost 3 bases, with 13 bases spanning the gap. This CDR3 contains 16 residues. Germline-derived CDR1 and CDR2 are SGHRS and YFSETQ. In DNA, the CDR3 is TGCGCCAGCAGCTTGCTCCGGGACACCTACACCGGGGAGCTGTTTTTT. It codes for CASSLLRDTYTGELFF.

The chain couples TRBV12-1 to TRBJ2-1; TRBD2 reflects the table's D call only, with no check against the DNA. TRBV12-1 is reported as a pseudogene. The CDR3 spans 15 residues. CDR3 nucleotides: TGTGCCAGCAGCTTACCCGGTCTCTGTATGCATGAGCAGTTCTTC. It encodes CASSLPGLCMHEQFF.

The chain employs TRBV12-3 or TRBV12-4 and TRBJ1-1, with D possibly being TRBD1 (5 bases). V was shortened by 3 bases and J by 1 base, with 6 bases between the two germline ends. CDR3 length equals 13 residues. CDR3 in DNA: TGTGCCAGCAGTTTGACAGAGAACACTGAAGCTTTCTTT. Translating gives CASSLTENTEAFF.

CDR3 residues: CASSFFPGDETQYF. CDR3 DNA sequence: TGCGCCAGCAGCTTTTTCCCGGGGGACGAGACCCAGTACTTC. The chain employs TRBV5-1 and TRBJ2-5, with D perhaps TRBD2 (6 bases). The length of the CDR3 is 14 residues. Trimming cost V 2 bases and J 5 bases, with 13 bases left between them. CDR1 is SGHRS, CDR2 YFSETQ, per germline.

The gene calls are TRBV10-3 and TRBJ2-7, with 7 bases lining up with TRBD2. CDR1 ENHRY and CDR2 SYGVKD come from the germline V gene. J gave up 2 bases and V 6 bases, and 16 bases lay outside the gene matches. The CDR3 is 17 amino acids. CDR3 in DNA: TGTGCCATCAGAAAGAACCCTAGGGGACTATCTACCTACGAGCAGTACTTC. Translated: CAIRKNPRGLSTYEQYF.

V gene TRBV4-2 combines with J gene TRBJ2-3; D possibly corresponds to TRBD2 (6 bases). The CDR3 extends over 14 amino acids. Germline CDR1 LGHNA, CDR2 YNFKEQ. V shed 0 bases and J shed 8 bases, with 12 bases lying between them. CDR3 amino acids: CASSQDGGPITQYF. The CDR3 nucleotides are TGTGCCAGCAGCCAAGATGGAGGGCCCATTACGCAGTATTTT.

The chain couples TRBV6-2 or TRBV6-3 to TRBJ2-2; D is undetermined. The CDR3 totals 15 residues. Deletions cut 6 bases from V and 1 base from J, with 12 bases between. Germline V gene sequence: CDR1 MNHEY, CDR2 SVGEGT. The CDR3 DNA reads TGTGCCAGCAGCCACTCCCTCTTGAACACCGGGGAGCTGTTTTTT. Translated, it gives CASSHSLLNTGELFF.

The CDR3 spells CASSFDLGQPQHF. CDR3 nucleotide sequence: TGTGCCAGCAGCTTCGACTTGGGTCAGCCCCAGCATTTT. This rearrangement joins TRBV5-4 to TRBJ1-5; no reliable D call. V was shortened by 2 bases and J by 6 bases, with 9 bases between the two germline ends. CDR1 SGHNT and CDR2 YYREEE come from the germline V gene (reference sequence). CDR3 length: 13 residues.

V gene TRBV4-3 combines with J gene TRBJ1-5; D gene unclear. Per the germline V gene, CDR1 is LGHNA and CDR2 is YSLEER. This CDR3 spans 15 amino acids. V lost 0 bases to trimming and J lost 3 bases, with 9 bases between them. CDR3: CASSQDWQVNQPQHF. In DNA form, the CDR3 reads TGCGCCAGCAGCCAAGATTGGCAGGTCAATCAGCCCCAGCATTTT.

CDR3 in amino acids: CASSQDLSRGNSDTQYF. The CDR3 DNA is TGTGCCAGCAGCCAAGATCTATCCAGGGGAAATTCAGATACGCAGTATTTT. The V and J genes are TRBV3-1 (or the pseudogene TRBV3-2) and TRBJ2-3, with D tentatively TRBD1 (6 bases). The V and J ends lost 0 bases and 4 bases respectively, with 17 bases between them. CDR3 length: 17 residues. Germline values: CDR1 LGHDT, CDR2 YNNKEL (reference sequence).

This chain links TRBV4-1 with TRBJ1-4; tentative D call: TRBD1 (6 bases). The CDR3 is made up of 14 amino acids. V lost 4 bases and J 3 bases, leaving 9 bases between the germline ends. CDR1 is MGHRA, CDR2 YSYEKL, per germline. The CDR3 region is CASSRTGSNEKLFF. In DNA, the CDR3 is TGCGCCAGCAGCCGAACAGGGTCTAATGAAAAACTGTTTTTT.

The CDR3: CAWSGVGMGRSYGYTF. DNA of the CDR3: TGTGCCTGGAGTGGGGTAGGGATGGGGCGAAGCTATGGCTACACCTTC. This chain links TRBV30 with TRBJ1-2; maybe TRBD1 (5 bases). V was clipped by 1 base and J by 4 bases, with 19 bases between them. Germline CDR1 reads GTSNPN; CDR2 reads SVGIG (reference sequence). The CDR3 loop spans 16 amino acids.

This clone came up once. The chain uses TRBV7-9 and TRBJ1-1; no clear D gene. CDR1 and CDR2 from the germline V gene are SEHNR and FQNEAQ (reference sequence). CDR3 length: 13 amino acids. V dropped 5 bases and J dropped 1 base, with 8 bases sitting between them. For the CDR3, the DNA is TGTGCCAGCAGCCCCCGGGGGAACACTGAAGCTTTCTTT. Translating it yields CASSPRGNTEAFF.

This clone was observed a single time. V is TRBV30 and J is TRBJ2-1, with 10 bases matching TRBD2. The germline V gene has CDR1 GTSNPN and CDR2 SVGIG (reference sequence). This CDR3 comprises 14 residues. Unmatched junction bases numbered 3, after V lost 0 bases and J lost 7 bases. This chain's CDR3 is CAWSVSGRGNEQFF. The DNA of the CDR3 is TGTGCCTGGAGTGTGAGCGGGAGGGGTAATGAGCAGTTCTTC.

This clone came up once. V is TRBV27 and J is TRBJ2-7, with TRBD1 identical over 7 bases. From germline, CDR1 is MNHEY and CDR2 SMNVEV (reference sequence). The CDR3 spans 14 residues. With 8 bases clipped from V and 0 bases from J, the junction kept 7 bases outside the gene matches. CDR3 region: CASAGTEGSYEQYF. CDR3 DNA sequence: TGTGCCAGCGCAGGGACAGAAGGCTCCTACGAGCAGTACTTC.

V is TRBV28 and J is TRBJ1-6, with TRBD1 matching over 9 bases. CDR1 and CDR2 (germline): MDHEN, SYDVKM. This CDR3 has 14 amino acids. V shed 8 bases and J 9 bases; nucleotides not matched to a gene: 8. The CDR3 bases are TGTGCCAGCTCCTCGGGACAGGGATCTTCACCCCTCCACTTT. Protein product: CASSSGQGSSPLHF.

This rearrangement joins TRBV18 to TRBJ1-1; 8 nucleotides agree with TRBD1. V lost 3 bases, J lost 2 bases, and 5 bases stayed unmatched. Germline assignment: CDR1 KGHSH and CDR2 LQKENI. The CDR3 loop spans 15 amino acids. CDR3 in amino acids: CASSPPGGRNTEAFF. Written as DNA, the CDR3 is TGTGCCAGCTCACCCCCAGGGGGCCGAAACACTGAAGCTTTCTTT.

This rearrangement joins TRBV28 to TRBJ2-7; 7 bases agree with TRBD1. CDR1 is MDHEN and CDR2 is SYDVKM in the germline V gene. The CDR3 runs 14 residues. The V gene end was trimmed by 11 bases and the J gene end by 2 bases; junction bases not matched to a gene: 12. The CDR3 DNA reads TGTGCCGAGTCGACCCGGGACAGCCCCTACGAGCAGTACTTC. As protein: CAESTRDSPYEQYF.

The V gene is TRBV9, the J gene TRBJ1-2, with TRBD1 matching over 8 bases. Germline V lookup: CDR1 SGDLS, CDR2 YYNGEE. The ends lost 3 bases at V and 4 bases at J; junction bases unmatched: 8. The CDR3 covers 15 residues. This chain's CDR3 is CASSAQSGTGYGYTF. The CDR3 nucleotides read TGTGCCAGCAGCGCACAATCCGGGACAGGCTATGGCTACACCTTC.

V is TRBV9 and J is TRBJ2-1; the D gene is possibly TRBD2 (7 bases). V lost 4 bases and J 4 bases, leaving 21 bases between the germline ends. Germline CDR1 is SGDLS and CDR2 is YYNGEE. There are 17 residues in the CDR3. This CDR3 is CASSPTSWGRGYNEQFF. CDR3 nucleotide sequence: TGTGCCAGCAGCCCGACATCGTGGGGGAGGGGGTACAATGAGCAGTTCTTC.

The chain is built from TRBV28 and TRBJ1-5; 10 nucleotides line up with TRBD1. CDR3 length equals 15 residues. V lost 6 bases and J lost 5; bases outside the gene matches: 7. Germline CDR1 reads MDHEN; CDR2 reads SYDVKM. Written as DNA, the CDR3 is TGTGCCAGCAGCCCTTACGGGACAGGGGATCAGCCCCAGCATTTT. The encoded protein is CASSPYGTGDQPQHF.

The rearrangement uses TRBV6-4 and TRBJ2-7; perhaps TRBD1 as D (5 bases). Germline V gives CDR1 MRHNA, CDR2 SNTAGT. CDR3 length equals 13 residues. V was pared by 3 bases and J by 4 bases, with 10 bases between. In nucleotides, the CDR3 is TGTGCCAGCAGTGAAGAGGCAGGGTACGAGCAGTACTTC. Translated, it gives CASSEEAGYEQYF.

The chain employs TRBV5-1 and TRBJ2-1, with D maybe TRBD1 (5 bases). The CDR3 is made up of 16 amino acids. CDR1 and CDR2 (germline): SGHRS, YFSETQ. Between the trimmed V and J ends, which lost 2 bases and 2 bases, there was a span of 14 bases. This chain's CDR3 is CASSFLGANTYNEQFF. CDR3 DNA: TGCGCCAGCAGCTTTCTAGGGGCGAATACCTACAATGAGCAGTTCTTC.